Following are 20 T cell receptor beta chains from one sample sequenced in a study of tumor and adjacent non-tumor tissue in lung cancer. The template was RNA from unsorted bulk tissue. Three rounds of nested PCR, following a modified ARM-PCR protocol, produced the TCRbeta library. TCRdb used MiXCR to reprocess the multiplex PCR reads, holding one entry per CDR3 protein. The table has more than 95,000 distinct CDR3 sequences, about 66% seen once. The sample taken for sequencing was lung tumor tissue. The source is a man between 25 and 39 years old with non-small cell lung cancer.

A few counts support this clonotype. An end of the junction differs from the germline gene, which may be a read error. The V call is TRBV18, the J call TRBJ1-6; 7 nucleotides match TRBD1. Germline V lookup: CDR1 KGHSH, CDR2 LQKENI. The CDR3 runs 17 residues. CDR3 region: CASSPPGQSSYNSPLHF. As DNA, the CDR3 is TGTGCCAGCTCACCGCCGGGACAGAGCTCCTATAATTCACCTCTCCACTTT.

This clonotype was detected ten times or more. The rearrangement links TRBV6-2 or TRBV6-3 to TRBJ2-1, with D tentatively TRBD2 (5 bases). Looked up from germline, CDR1 is MNHEY and CDR2 is SVGEGT. This CDR3 has 13 amino acids. V shed 9 bases and J shed 0 bases, with 9 bases lying between them. CDR3 coding DNA: TGTGCCAGTACTAGTAGCTCCTACAATGAGCAGTTCTTC. The encoded protein is CASTSSSYNEQFF.

Regarding this clonotype: One end of the junction does not line up with germline, which may come from a read error. The rearrangement uses TRBV6-2 or TRBV6-3 and TRBJ1-3; D might be TRBD1 (6 bases). The CDR3 is made up of 17 amino acids. CDR1 is MNHEY and CDR2 is SVGEGT in the germline V gene. The CDR3 loop reads CARSWDTRGYSGNTIYF. DNA for the CDR3: TGCGCCAGAAGTTGGGACACCCGAGGCTACTCTGGAAACACCATATATTTT.

This chain links TRBV11-2 with TRBJ1-6; D remains unclear. The ends were cut back, 9 bases at V and 7 bases at J, with 16 bases in the middle. The length of the CDR3 is 14 residues. Per the germline V gene, CDR1 is SGHAT and CDR2 is FQNNGV. Here the CDR3 DNA reads TGTGCCAGGGGTGCCAACAGCGGGAATTCACCCCTCCACTTT. Translated: CARGANSGNSPLHF.

A remark on this clonotype: This may be a read error, as it is one base from a much larger clone. The V gene is TRBV20-1, the J gene TRBJ1-4; D remains ambiguous. The CDR3 totals 13 residues. Looked up from germline, CDR1 is DFQATT and CDR2 is SNEGSKA (reference sequence). The V end lost 4 bases, the J end lost 7 bases, and 13 bases lay between the germline ends. In DNA, the CDR3 is TGCAGTGCTACACGTTCTTGGGGTGAAAAACTGTTTTTT. Translating it yields CSATRSWGEKLFF.

A remark on this clonotype: Possible read error: a much larger clone is one base away. The chain links TRBV7-9 to TRBJ2-7; D uncertain. Germline CDR1 SEHNR, CDR2 FQNEAQ (reference sequence). The germline V and J ends were trimmed by 2 bases and 0 bases, with 8 bases remaining between them. The CDR3 is 14 amino acids. The CDR3 DNA reads TGTGCCAGCAGCTTAAGTCATTACTCCTACGAGCAGTACTTC. It specifies CASSLSHYSYEQYF. The whole variable domain, remainder taken from reference TRBV7-9 and TRBJ2-7, is DTGVSQNPRHKITKRGQNVTFRCDPISEHNRLYWYRQTLGQGPEFLTYFQNEAQLEKSRLLSDRFSAERPKGSFSTLEIQRTEQGDSAMYLCASSLSHYSYEQYFGPGTRLTVT.

With regard to this clonotype: With a much larger clone just one base away, this may be a read error. The chain joins TRBV5-4 to TRBJ2-5; no firm D call. The germline V gene encodes CDR1 SGHNT and CDR2 YYREEE (reference sequence). V dropped 7 bases and J dropped 0 bases, with 10 bases sitting between them. The length of the CDR3 is 13 residues. The CDR3 spells CASRLRDQETQYF. The CDR3 DNA reads TGTGCCAGCCGTTTACGGGACCAAGAGACCCAGTACTTC.

V and J are TRBV11-2 and TRBJ1-1, with D possibly TRBD1 on 5 matching bases. The CDR3 runs to 15 residues. V was trimmed by 8 bases and J by 0 bases, leaving 16 bases between them. In germline, CDR1 is SGHAT, CDR2 FQNNGV. This CDR3 reads CASCLEAGLNTEAFF. CDR3 nucleotide sequence: TGTGCCAGCTGCCTAGAGGCAGGGTTGAACACTGAAGCTTTCTTT. Combining the CDR3 with reference TRBV11-2 and TRBJ1-1 gives the whole variable domain EAGVAQSPRYKIIEKRQSVAFWCNPISGHATLYWYQQILGQGPKLLIQFQNNGVVDDSQLPKDRFSAERLKGVDSTLKIQPAKLEDSAVYLCASCLEAGLNTEAFFGQGTRLTVV.

Details on this clonotype: A much larger clonotype is one base distant, so this may be a read error. The chain links TRBV10-3 to TRBJ2-2, with no clear D. Looked up from germline, CDR1 is ENHRY and CDR2 is SYGVKD. CDR3 length: 15 amino acids. V lost 4 bases to trimming and J lost 4 bases, with 13 bases between them. CDR3 sequence: CAISVLASGTGELFF. The CDR3 region has the DNA TGTGCCATCAGTGTGCTGGCGAGTGGCACCGGGGAGCTGTTTTTT.

Concerning this clonotype: One end of the junction varies from germline; a read error may be responsible. The chain has TRBV6-2 or TRBV6-3 and TRBJ2-3, with a weak D call TRBD2 (5 bases). The CDR3 extends over 13 amino acids. Germline values: CDR1 MNHEY, CDR2 SVGEGT. DNA of the CDR3: TGTGCCTGCAGCAATGGCGGGCCCGACACGCAGTATTTT. Residues: CACSNGGPDTQYF.

Remarks on this clonotype: Relative to the germline gene, one junction end is altered; a read error may explain this. The chain combines TRBV20-1 with TRBJ1-5; D not certain. This CDR3 comprises 14 residues. Germline CDR1 and CDR2: DFQATT and SNEGSKA (reference sequence). The CDR3 DNA follows: TGTAGTGCCCTGGACCCCGGGAGCAATCAGCCCCAGCATTTT. It codes for CSALDPGSNQPQHF.

Concerning this clonotype itself: A much larger clonotype is one base distant, so this may be a read error. This chain connects TRBV5-5 to TRBJ1-1; D unresolved. The CDR3 covers 14 residues. Deletions cut 1 base from V and 3 bases from J, with 10 bases between. CDR1 SGHKS and CDR2 YYEKEE come from the germline V gene (reference sequence). CDR3 sequence reads: CASSLSLVDTEAFF. CDR3 DNA: TGTGCCAGCAGCTTGAGTCTGGTGGACACTGAAGCTTTCTTT.

This clonotype was observed a few times. The rearrangement uses TRBV5-5 and TRBJ1-2; D is unresolved. Germline V gene data show CDR1 as SGHKS and CDR2 as YYEKEE (reference sequence). The CDR3 sequence is 14 residues long. With 2 bases removed from V and 7 bases from J, the gap between germline ends came to 15 bases. The CDR3 protein is CASSFYVGSSGYTF. The CDR3, as DNA: TGTGCCAGCAGCTTCTACGTCGGCTCGTCTGGCTACACCTTC.

As regards this clonotype: The missing conserved phenylalanine or tryptophan at the end of this CDR3 makes a read error likely. No DNA is shown, since the ends of the CDR3 on it are uncertain; the CDR3 is the one TCRdb lists. The chain employs TRBV20-1 and TRBJ1-6; the table's D call, TRBD1, has no DNA check behind it. Termini included, the CDR3 measures 16 amino acids. CDR1 is DFQATT, CDR2 SNEGSKA, per germline (reference sequence). The chain's CDR3 is CSAHTTGTGDNSPLHY.

About this clonotype itself: Just one base apart from a much larger clone, this may be a read error. The chain is built from TRBV10-2 and TRBJ2-2; 11 bases fit TRBD2. Unmatched junction bases numbered 6, after V lost 5 bases and J lost 7 bases. This CDR3 spans 15 amino acids. Germline V gene lookup returns CDR1 WSHSY and CDR2 SAAADI. This chain's CDR3 is CASSLAGGSVGELFF. CDR3 sequence (DNA): TGCGCCAGCAGTCTAGCGGGGGGATCGGTCGGGGAGCTGTTTTTT.

V gene TRBV29-1 combines with J gene TRBJ2-5; D may be TRBD2 (5 bases). Germline values: CDR1 SQVTM, CDR2 ANQGSEA. The CDR3 spans 15 residues. Deletions cut 5 bases from V and 5 bases from J, with 21 bases between. CDR3 residues: CSVQGIRGNAETQYF. The CDR3 bases are TGCAGCGTTCAAGGGATCCGAGGGAATGCGGAGACCCAGTACTTC.

This sequence joins TRBV24-1 and TRBJ2-1; TRBD2 matches at 13 bases. After removal of 4 bases from V and 11 bases from J, the junction contained 13 bases not matched to a gene. The CDR3 is 17 amino acids. Germline V gives CDR1 KGHDR, CDR2 SFDVKD. The chain's CDR3 is CATSETSGRSASDKQFF. CDR3 nucleotide sequence: TGTGCCACCAGTGAGACTAGCGGGAGGTCCGCAAGCGATAAGCAGTTCTTC.

The V gene is TRBV9, the J gene TRBJ2-2; D unresolved. Germline V CDR1 and CDR2: SGDLS, YYNGEE. CDR3 length: 14 amino acids. V was clipped by 3 bases and J by 5 bases, with 11 bases between them. The CDR3: CASSELTETGELFF. CDR3 DNA: TGTGCCAGCAGCGAGTTAACAGAAACCGGGGAGCTGTTTTTT.

Worth noting for this clonotype: A much larger clone lies one base from this, so it may be a read error. CDR3 residues: CVSSEAPDGTEAFF. DNA for the CDR3: TGTGTCAGCAGTGAAGCTCCCGACGGGACTGAAGCTTTCTTT. The rearrangement links TRBV6-1 to TRBJ1-1; D unclear. The germline V gene has CDR1 MNHNS and CDR2 SASEGT. The CDR3 spans 14 residues.

This clonotype was seen a single time. This chain uses TRBV20-1 with TRBJ2-7; D possibly corresponds to TRBD2 (7 bases). The CDR3 has 12 residues. Trimming took 6 bases from V and 6 from J, leaving 15 bases between them. Looked up from germline, CDR1 is DFQATT and CDR2 is SNEGSKA (reference sequence). CDR3 amino acids: CSARGAGSEQYF. The CDR3 bases are TGCAGTGCCCGGGGGGCGGGAAGCGAGCAGTACTTC.